The 2 T cell receptor beta chains below come from one sample, sequenced in a study of blood T cell repertoires in COVID-19. The table came from immunoSEQ multiplex PCR; TCRdb's copy has only in-frame clones and leaves some out. The sample has 45,000 to 65,000 clones, roughly 84% seen once. The sequenced sample consisted of peripheral blood. Every receptor here comes from a man at least 80 years old with active COVID-19.

The gene calls are TRBV14 and TRBJ2-5; TRBD1 is a possible D gene (6 bases). V was cut by 6 bases and J by 2 bases, with 10 bases left in between. Germline V gene sequence: CDR1 SGHDN, CDR2 FVKESK. The CDR3 has 13 amino acids. The CDR3, as DNA: TGTGCCAGCAGACGAGGACAGCAAGAGACCCAGTACTTC. Its translation: CASRRGQQETQYF.

The V gene is TRBV19, the J gene TRBJ2-7; D is undetermined. The CDR3 extends over 14 amino acids. Germline loops: CDR1 LNHDA, CDR2 SQIVND (reference sequence). V lost 0 bases to trimming and J lost 2 bases, with 8 bases between them. This CDR3 reads CASSIDHSTYEQYF. CDR3 nucleotides: TGTGCCAGTAGTATAGACCATTCTACCTACGAGCAGTACTTC.